Listed here are 12 T cell receptor beta chains from one sample, sequenced in a study of cytomegalovirus exposure and HLA in healthy donors. Measured with immunoSEQ multiplex PCR; TCRdb has only the in-frame clones, and not every one. The table has some 270,000 clones, approximately 86% seen once; the top ten hold around 1%. Sequenced sample: PBMCs. These TCRs come from a woman aged 18-29 years in good health and CMV-seronegative.

J is TRBJ1-4 and V is TRBV28; D is undetermined. Germline lookup yields CDR1 MDHEN and CDR2 SYDVKM. Trimming removed 1 base at V and 7 bases at J, with 16 bases between. CDR3 size: 16 residues. The CDR3: CASSLSVVKPGEKLFF. For the CDR3, the DNA is TGTGCCAGCAGTTTATCAGTGGTCAAACCGGGTGAAAAACTGTTTTTT.

The V and J genes are TRBV5-1 and TRBJ1-1; D gene ambiguous. The germline gives CDR1 SGHRS, CDR2 YFSETQ. The germline V and J ends were trimmed by 1 base and 4 bases, with 14 bases remaining between them. The length of the CDR3 is 15 residues. The CDR3: CASSLKTSSGTEAFF. The CDR3 region has the DNA TGCGCCAGCAGCTTGAAGACGAGTTCGGGCACTGAAGCTTTCTTT.

This clone has a single count. The gene calls are TRBV6-5 and TRBJ2-5; D remains unclear. This CDR3 comprises 14 residues. V was cut by 2 bases and J by 0 bases, with 7 bases left in between. Germline CDR1 is MNHEY and CDR2 is SVGAGI. CDR3 protein: CASSYSTNQETQYF. The CDR3 DNA is TGTGCCAGCAGTTACAGCACTAACCAAGAGACCCAGTACTTC.

CDR3 sequence (DNA): TGTGCCAGCAGTGGCGGCGGGCCTGGCGCTGAGCAGTACTTC. This sequence encodes CASSGGGPGAEQYF. V is TRBV2 and J is TRBJ2-7; tentatively, D is TRBD2 (5 bases). Germline V CDR1 and CDR2: SNHLY, FYNNEI. The germline V and J ends were trimmed by 4 bases and 7 bases, with 17 bases remaining between them. This CDR3 has 14 amino acids.

This chain uses TRBV30 with TRBJ1-1; 9 bases line up with TRBD1. Germline CDR1 is GTSNPN and CDR2 is SVGIG (reference sequence). CDR3 length equals 13 residues. V dropped 4 bases and J dropped 10; count of bases not matched to a gene: 10. The CDR3 here is CAWIPGQGLGAFF. CDR3 coding DNA: TGTGCCTGGATTCCGGGACAGGGCCTAGGAGCTTTCTTT. The full variable domain, completed using reference TRBV30 and TRBJ1-1, is SQTIHQWPATLVQPVGSPLSLECTVEGTSNPNLYWYRQAAGRGLQLLFYSVGIGQISSEVPQNLSASRPQDRQFILSSKKLLLSDSGFYLCAWIPGQGLGAFFGQGTRLTVV.

The chain is built from TRBV18 and TRBJ2-7; TRBD2 agrees at 8 bases. This CDR3 comprises 17 residues. Germline V gene lookup returns CDR1 KGHSH and CDR2 LQKENI. The V and J ends lost 0 bases and 6 bases, in that order; junction bases with no gene match: 13. CDR3 residues: CASSPPRGVGASGEQYF. The CDR3 DNA is TGTGCCAGCTCACCACCGCGGGGGGTCGGGGCGTCTGGCGAGCAGTACTTC.

V and J are TRBV19 and TRBJ2-7; D may be TRBD2 (6 bases). The length of the CDR3 is 14 residues. Germline values: CDR1 LNHDA, CDR2 SQIVND (reference sequence). With 5 bases removed from V and 6 bases from J, the gap between germline ends came to 17 bases. The CDR3: CASSGLVTSPEQYF. CDR3 coding DNA: TGTGCCAGTAGTGGCCTCGTTACTAGCCCCGAGCAGTACTTC.

The J gene is TRBJ2-2, the V gene TRBV7-3; D unclear. Germline assignment: CDR1 SGHTA and CDR2 FQGTGA. V dropped 1 base and J dropped 8 bases, with 5 bases sitting between them. The CDR3 totals 12 residues. Here the CDR3 DNA reads TGTGCCAGCAGCTTAATGAGAGGGGAGCTGTTTTTT. Translating it yields CASSLMRGELFF. The full variable domain, in which reference TRBV7-3 and TRBJ2-2 provide the parts outside the CDR3, is GAGVSQTPSNKVTEKGKYVELRCDPISGHTALYWYRQSLGQGPEFLIYFQGTGAADDSGLPNDRFFAVRPEGSVSTLKIQRTERGDSAVYLCASSLMRGELFFGEGSRLTVL.

The gene calls are TRBV6-4 and TRBJ1-2, with a tentative D call TRBD1 (5 bases). Germline CDR1 and CDR2: MRHNA and SNTAGT. The CDR3 covers 13 residues. V gave up 4 bases and J gave up 0 bases, with 6 bases separating them. The CDR3 loop reads CASSAGANYGYTF. CDR3 DNA: TGTGCCAGCAGTGCGGGGGCTAACTATGGCTACACCTTC.

V gene TRBV27 combines with J gene TRBJ2-1; 7 positions match TRBD1. The CDR3 is 16 residues long. CDR1 is MNHEY, CDR2 SMNVEV, per germline (reference sequence). The V and J ends lost 6 bases and 2 bases, in that order; junction bases with no gene match: 10. For the CDR3, the DNA is TGTGCCAGCAGCTCGACTCCGGGACAGCCCTACAATGAGCAGTTCTTC. Translated, it gives CASSSTPGQPYNEQFF.

The chain is built from TRBV13 and TRBJ1-4, with 9 positions matching TRBD1. Trimming took 1 base from V and 8 from J; bases not matched to a gene: 5. The CDR3 sequence is 15 residues long. The germline gives CDR1 PRHDT, CDR2 FYEKMQ (reference sequence). CDR3 sequence (DNA): TGTGCCAGCAGCTTAGAGGGACAGGGAGGGGAAAAACTGTTTTTT. It is translated as CASSLEGQGGEKLFF.

The chain couples TRBV12-5 to TRBJ1-5; unclear D gene. V was pared by 9 bases and J by 6 bases, with 12 bases between. Germline lookup yields CDR1 LGHNT and CDR2 FRNRAP. The CDR3 runs to 12 residues. The CDR3 DNA reads as TGTGCTAGGAGGAGTCCGAGTCAGCCCCAGCATTTT. Amino acids: CARRSPSQPQHF.